Listed below are T cell receptor beta chains from one sample, sequenced in a study of blood T cell repertoires in COVID-19. Assay used: immunoSEQ multiplex PCR; TCRdb lists only in-frame clones, some missing. The sample contains approximately 200,000 clones, roughly 88% of which appear only once. The sequenced sample consisted of peripheral blood. These receptors originate from a young man with active or convalescent COVID-19. Both conserved end residues are part of each CDR3. A D gene is named only where the DNA matches it firmly.

>TRBJ2-4|TRBD2|TRBV28
CASSLASGAKNIQYF
>TRBJ2-2|TRBD2|TRBV11-3
CASRRGGGTGELFF
>TRBJ2-1|TRBD2|TRBV11-2
CASSLAWASGYNEQFF
>TRBJ2-7|.|TRBV28
CASSLSSYEQYF
>TRBJ1-4|.|TRBV7-9
CASSSTVLEKLFF
>TRBJ2-5|.|TRBV9
CASSVKPQSFETQYF
>TRBJ1-6|.|TRBV6-5
CASSPRGPSPLHF
>TRBJ2-7|.|TRBV20-1
CSASITEWGLEQYF
>TRBJ1-3|.|TRBV5-6
CASSGRGLSGNTIYF
>TRBJ2-7|.|TRBV27
CAIRDYRSYEQYF
>TRBJ2-7|TRBD1|TRBV11-2
CASSLAPLKGGGQGNEQYF
>TRBJ2-1|TRBD1|TRBV11-3
CASSYEGARNEQFF
>TRBJ1-6|.|TRBV5-8
CASSLWSTGEYNSPLHF
>TRBJ2-1|TRBD2|TRBV4-1
CASSQDGGLAGEWVSNEQFF
>TRBJ2-3|.|TRBV30
CAWSVLPLSTDTQYF
>TRBJ1-2|.|TRBV19
CASSYGGGREDYGYTF
>TRBJ2-7|.|TRBV3-1/TRBV3-2
CASSRDTQFYEQYF
>TRBJ2-6|.|TRBV18
CASSLGAAGANVLTF
>TRBJ2-7|.|TRBV3-1/TRBV3-2
CASSQDPPDSSYEQYF
>TRBJ2-4|.|TRBV30
CAWSVRVGLRSAKNIQYF
>TRBJ1-1|.|TRBV30
CAWSPQGGWTEAFF
>TRBJ2-7|.|TRBV12-3/TRBV12-4
CASSFSGYEQYF
>TRBJ2-1|TRBD2|TRBV28
CAIRRTSGSDEQFF
>TRBJ1-2|.|TRBV5-1
CASSSGYLANYGYTF
>TRBJ1-1|.|TRBV3-1/TRBV3-2
CATTANTEAFF
>TRBJ2-7|.|TRBV30
CAWGKEGSYEQYF
>TRBJ2-7|TRBD1|TRBV5-4
CASSLMGQGFSYEQYF
>TRBJ1-1|TRBD1|TRBV5-1
CASSKNTGDSRGVAFF
>TRBJ2-7|.|TRBV6-4
CASSVPEGRTYEQYF
>TRBJ2-7|.|TRBV18
CASLFSGTYEQYF
>TRBJ1-4|.|TRBV14
CASSQEKARLFF
>TRBJ2-1|TRBD2|TRBV27
CASRSVWSGGDEQFF
>TRBJ2-3|.|TRBV7-8
CASSRSVGVRSDTQYF
>TRBJ1-4|.|TRBV3-1/TRBV3-2
CASSQDSGEKLFF
>TRBJ2-1|TRBD2|TRBV10-3
CAISEPTSGSYNEQFF
>TRBJ2-3|TRBD2|TRBV11-2
CASSTRTSITDTQYF
>TRBJ1-1|.|TRBV6-1
CASSEALVFWSPLGMNTEAFF
>TRBJ1-1|.|TRBV9
CASSVAVGPNTEAFF
>TRBJ2-7|TRBD1|TRBV11-3
CASSNGQGYEQYF
>TRBJ2-6|TRBD1|TRBV5-4
CASSNSGTGGGGANVLTF
>TRBJ1-2|.|TRBV6-5
CASRPNPPSRGYTF
>TRBJ1-2|.|TRBV5-4
CASSLVRSSGYTF
>TRBJ2-1|TRBD2|TRBV19
CASSHSNLAAGVYEQFF
>TRBJ2-3|TRBD2|TRBV3-1/TRBV3-2
CASRRLADADTQYF
>TRBJ2-2|TRBD2|TRBV11-2
CASSAVAGGSTGELFF
>TRBJ2-5|TRBD2|TRBV4-1
CASSFMTSGSITAQYF
>TRBJ1-3|.|TRBV5-5
CASSLVPWQGSGNTIYF
>TRBJ2-7|TRBD2|TRBV4-3
CASSQRTGAGGPYEQYF
>TRBJ1-2|TRBD1|TRBV24-1
CATQDRNYGYTF
>TRBJ1-2|.|TRBV9
CASSVEGGPSDSRNWDYGYTF
>TRBJ1-5|.|TRBV18
CASSLNRGANQPQHF
>TRBJ2-7|.|TRBV28
CASSSSYEQYF
>TRBJ1-1|.|TRBV6-5
CASSYSRDTEAFF
>TRBJ2-1|TRBD2|TRBV19
CASSPSGRAYNEQFF
>TRBJ1-1|TRBD1|TRBV6-5
CASIPFGTGNTEAFF
>TRBJ2-5|TRBD2|TRBV7-6
CASSPIPGAGVSKTQYF
>TRBJ1-5|.|TRBV19
CASSIGGRQNQPQHF